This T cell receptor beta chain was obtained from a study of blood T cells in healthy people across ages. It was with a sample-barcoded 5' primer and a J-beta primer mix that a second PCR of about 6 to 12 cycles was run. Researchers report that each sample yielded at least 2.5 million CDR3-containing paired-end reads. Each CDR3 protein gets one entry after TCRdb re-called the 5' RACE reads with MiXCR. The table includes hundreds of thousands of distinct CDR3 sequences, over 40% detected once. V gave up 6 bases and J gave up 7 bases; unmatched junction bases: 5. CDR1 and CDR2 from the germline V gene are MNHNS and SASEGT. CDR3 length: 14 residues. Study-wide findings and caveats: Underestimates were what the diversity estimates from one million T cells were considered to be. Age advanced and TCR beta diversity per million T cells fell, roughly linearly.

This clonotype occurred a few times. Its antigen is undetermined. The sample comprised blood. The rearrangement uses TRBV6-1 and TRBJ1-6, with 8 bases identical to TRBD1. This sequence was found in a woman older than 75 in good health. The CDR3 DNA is TGTGCCAGCAGGCTGACAGGGGAAAATTCACCCCTCCACTTT. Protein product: CASRLTGENSPLHF.